Below are 12 T cell receptor beta chains sequenced from a single sample in a study of control samples from healthy donors and cancer patients. Here immunoSEQ multiplex PCR was the method, and the copy in TCRdb shows in-frame clones only, minus some. The table includes tens of thousands of clones, approximately 91% detected once. Sequencing was performed on PBMCs. The receptor source for this set is a man in his forties or fifties with lung cancer.

The gene calls are TRBV10-3 and TRBJ2-2; 9 bases map to TRBD2. With 4 bases clipped from V and 0 bases from J, the junction kept 3 bases outside the gene matches. The V gene's germline CDR1 is ENHRY and CDR2 SYGVKD. The length of the CDR3 is 16 residues. The CDR3 region is CAISGAGGTNTGELFF. CDR3 nucleotide sequence: TGTGCCATCAGTGGAGCGGGGGGAACGAACACCGGGGAGCTGTTTTTT.

Remarks on this clone: Mismatch with germline at one junction end may stem from a read error. The J gene is TRBJ2-1, the V gene TRBV7-7; TRBD2 matches 9 bases. This CDR3 is built from 18 residues. Germline CDR1 and CDR2: SSHAT and FNYEAQ (reference sequence). The CDR3 spells CASSLVEPSGDSYNEQFF. Here the CDR3 DNA reads TGTGCTAGCAGCTTAGTGGAGCCTAGCGGGGACTCCTACAATGAGCAGTTCTTC. Full variable domain (remainder filled in from reference TRBV7-7 and TRBJ2-1): GAGVSQSPRYKVTKRGQDVTLRCDPISSHATLYWYQQALGQGPEFLTYFNYEAQPDKSGLPSDRFSAERPEGSISTLTIQRTEQRDSAMYRCASSLVEPSGDSYNEQFFGPGTRLTVL.

The chain recombines TRBV4-1 with TRBJ1-2; 11 bases are shared with TRBD1. The ends lost 0 bases at V and 8 bases at J; junction bases unmatched: 8. The CDR3 has 16 amino acids. Germline lookup yields CDR1 MGHRA and CDR2 YSYEKL. CDR3 nucleotide sequence: TGCGCCAGCAGCCAAGATTTCATGGGACAGGGGGAGGGCTACACCTTC. It is translated as CASSQDFMGQGEGYTF.

V usage is TRBV5-4 and J usage is TRBJ2-6; D is uncertain. There are 16 residues in the CDR3. CDR1 and CDR2 from the germline V gene are SGHNT and YYREEE (reference sequence). V was shortened by 1 base and J by 0 bases, with 8 bases between the two germline ends. CDR3 region: CASSLKTRSGANVLTF. Here the CDR3 DNA reads TGTGCCAGCAGCTTGAAAACTCGCTCTGGGGCCAACGTCCTGACTTTC.

This chain links TRBV5-8 with TRBJ2-1, with D tentatively TRBD2 (6 bases). The CDR3 covers 15 residues. Germline CDR1 SGHTS, CDR2 YDEGEE. The germline V and J ends were trimmed by 3 bases and 6 bases, with 16 bases remaining between them. The CDR3 region has the DNA TGTGCCAGCAGCTCCGATAGCGGCAGACTCAATGAGCAGTTCTTC. Translation: CASSSDSGRLNEQFF. The full variable domain, its missing parts supplied by reference TRBV5-8 and TRBJ2-1, is EAGVTQSPTHLIKTRGQQATLRCSPISGHTSVYWYQQALGLGLQFLLWYDEGEERNRGNFPPRFSGRQFPNYSSELNVNALELEDSALYLCASSSDSGRLNEQFFGPGTRLTVL.

This rearrangement joins TRBV6-5 to TRBJ2-2; 7 bases agree with TRBD2. The J segment lost 2 bases and the V segment lost 5 bases, leaving 2 bases of the junction unmatched. The germline V gene has CDR1 MNHEY and CDR2 SVGAGI. The CDR3 length is 14 residues. CDR3 sequence reads: CASSRGVNTGELFF. In DNA form, the CDR3 reads TGTGCCAGCAGTCGGGGGGTAAACACCGGGGAGCTGTTTTTT.

In this sample, this clone turned up once. The V call is TRBV2, the J call TRBJ2-2; D ambiguous. The CDR3 loop spans 13 amino acids. Trimming removed 6 bases at V and 7 bases at J, with 12 bases between. Germline V gene lookup returns CDR1 SNHLY and CDR2 FYNNEI. CDR3 DNA: TGTGCCAGCAGCCCTCCCGGTATCGGGGAGCTGTTTTTT. Translated, it gives CASSPPGIGELFF.

This CDR3 reads CASSQAGAPYNEQFF. The CDR3 DNA reads as TGCGCCAGCAGCCAAGCTGGGGCGCCCTACAATGAGCAGTTCTTC. This sequence joins TRBV4-3 and TRBJ2-1; D might be TRBD1 (5 bases). The CDR3 consists of 15 residues. Germline CDR1 reads LGHNA; CDR2 reads YSLEER. V dropped 1 base and J dropped 2 bases, with 9 bases sitting between them.

V usage is TRBV18 and J usage is TRBJ1-5; 9 bases fit TRBD1. This CDR3 region has 14 residues. After removal of 2 bases from V and 6 bases from J, the junction contained 2 bases not matched to a gene. CDR1 KGHSH and CDR2 LQKENI come from the germline V gene. This CDR3 reads CASSPETGGQPQHF. CDR3 DNA: TGTGCCAGCTCACCAGAGACAGGGGGTCAGCCCCAGCATTTT.

Turning to this clone: Other nucleotide sequences from this sample produce the same CDR3. The chain joins TRBV5-1 to TRBJ2-7, with 8 positions matching TRBD1. Germline assignment: CDR1 SGHRS and CDR2 YFSETQ. Germline trimming cut 2 bases from V and 4 bases from J; bases unmatched to any gene: 11. This CDR3 region has 16 residues. The CDR3 DNA sequence: TGCGCCAGCAGCTTAACGCCGACAGGGGCTTCGTACGAGCAGTACTTC. This gives the protein CASSLTPTGASYEQYF.

This sequence joins TRBV7-3 and TRBJ2-5; D remains unclear. Germline CDR1 and CDR2: SGHTA and FQGTGA. Trimming shortened V by 1 base and J by 2 bases, and 8 bases separated the two germline ends. CDR3 length equals 14 residues. The CDR3 region has the DNA TGTGCCAGCAGCTTAAGTGGCAGACAAGAGACCCAGTACTTC. Amino acids: CASSLSGRQETQYF. Combining the CDR3 with reference TRBV7-3 and TRBJ2-5 gives the whole variable domain GAGVSQTPSNKVTEKGKYVELRCDPISGHTALYWYRQSLGQGPEFLIYFQGTGAADDSGLPNDRFFAVRPEGSVSTLKIQRTERGDSAVYLCASSLSGRQETQYFGPGTRLLVL.

This chain links TRBV7-9 with TRBJ1-1; 7 bases line up with TRBD1. CDR3 size: 13 residues. Germline assignment: CDR1 SEHNR and CDR2 FQNEAQ (reference sequence). With V trimmed by 5 bases and J by 5 bases, 5 bases remained unmatched. CDR3 coding DNA: TGTGCCAGCAGCACCGTGACAGGGACTGAAGCTTTCTTT. Its protein is CASSTVTGTEAFF.